The next 4 T cell receptor beta chains were all read from a single sample in a study of neurological immune-mediated disorders. TCRdb re-derived calls from the 5' RACE reads in MiXCR, one entry per CDR3 protein. This sample has tens of thousands of distinct CDR3 sequences, with about 4.9% found just once. The sequencing sample was made of PBMCs. Receptors were obtained from a young man with multiple sclerosis.

This clonotype was recorded at least ten times. The DNA of the CDR3 is TGTGCCAGCCTCGGCACGGAAAAACTGTTTTTT. This encodes CASLGTEKLFF. The V and J genes are TRBV28 and TRBJ1-4; unclear D gene. The CDR3 sequence is 11 residues long. CDR1 and CDR2 (germline): MDHEN, SYDVKM. V dropped 8 bases and J dropped 8 bases, with 9 bases sitting between them.

This clonotype showed up just a few times. This chain links TRBV5-1 with TRBJ1-2; D gene unclear. Germline CDR1 and CDR2: SGHRS and YFSETQ. V was clipped by 1 base and J by 3 bases, with 10 bases between them. CDR3 size: 14 residues. CDR3 sequence (DNA): TGCGCCAGCAGCTTGTTCCCGGAGGACTATGGCTACACCTTC. Its translation is CASSLFPEDYGYTF.

This clonotype has ten or more counts. CDR3 in amino acids: CAISDGTSLAKNIQYF. DNA of the CDR3: TGTGCCATCAGTGACGGGACATCGCTAGCCAAAAACATTCAGTACTTC. J is TRBJ2-4 and V is TRBV10-3; D perhaps matches TRBD1 (6 bases). Germline V gene lookup returns CDR1 ENHRY and CDR2 SYGVKD. This CDR3 is built from 16 residues. The V gene lost 3 bases and the J gene lost 0 bases, with 12 bases spanning the gap.

The chain is built from TRBV5-1 and TRBJ2-3, with 7 bases aligning to TRBD1. The CDR3 is 18 residues long. J gave up 2 bases and V 4 bases, and 16 bases lay outside the gene matches. Germline lookup yields CDR1 SGHRS and CDR2 YFSETQ. Here the CDR3 reads CASSPGTAEFTPTDTQYF. The CDR3 bases are TGCGCCAGCAGCCCCGGGACAGCAGAATTCACGCCCACAGATACGCAGTATTTT.